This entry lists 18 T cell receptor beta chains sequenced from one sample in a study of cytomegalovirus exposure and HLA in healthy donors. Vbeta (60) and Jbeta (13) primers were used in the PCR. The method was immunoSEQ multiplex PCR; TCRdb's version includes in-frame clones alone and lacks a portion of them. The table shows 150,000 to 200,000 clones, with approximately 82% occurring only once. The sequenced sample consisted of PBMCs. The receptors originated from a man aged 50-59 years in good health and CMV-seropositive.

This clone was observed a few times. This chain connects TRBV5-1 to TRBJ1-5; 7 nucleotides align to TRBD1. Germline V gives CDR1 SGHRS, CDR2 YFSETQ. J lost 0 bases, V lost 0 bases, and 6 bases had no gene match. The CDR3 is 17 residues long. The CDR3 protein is CASSLGAQGGSNQPQHF. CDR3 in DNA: TGCGCCAGCAGCTTGGGAGCTCAGGGGGGTAGCAATCAGCCCCAGCATTTT.

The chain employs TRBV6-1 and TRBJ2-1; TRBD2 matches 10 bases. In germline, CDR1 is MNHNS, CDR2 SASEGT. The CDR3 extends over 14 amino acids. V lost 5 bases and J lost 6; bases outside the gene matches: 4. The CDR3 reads CASSTRTSGNEQFF. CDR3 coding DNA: TGTGCCAGCAGTACTCGGACTAGCGGCAATGAGCAGTTCTTC.

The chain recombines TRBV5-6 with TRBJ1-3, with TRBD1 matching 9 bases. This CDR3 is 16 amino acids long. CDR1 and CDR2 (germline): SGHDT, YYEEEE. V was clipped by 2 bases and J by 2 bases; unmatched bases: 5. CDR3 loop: CASSFQQGATGNTIYF. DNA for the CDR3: TGTGCCAGCAGCTTTCAACAGGGGGCAACTGGAAACACCATATATTTT.

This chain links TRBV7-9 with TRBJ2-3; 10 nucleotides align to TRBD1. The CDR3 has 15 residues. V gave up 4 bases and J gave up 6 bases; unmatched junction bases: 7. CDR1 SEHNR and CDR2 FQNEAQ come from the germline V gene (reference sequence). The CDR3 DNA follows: TGTGCCAGCAGCTCAGGGACAGGGGAGCGGGATACGCAGTATTTT. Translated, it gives CASSSGTGERDTQYF. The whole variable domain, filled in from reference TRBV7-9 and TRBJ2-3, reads DTGVSQNPRHKITKRGQNVTFRCDPISEHNRLYWYRQTLGQGPEFLTYFQNEAQLEKSRLLSDRFSAERPKGSFSTLEIQRTEQGDSAMYLCASSSGTGERDTQYFGPGTRLTVL.

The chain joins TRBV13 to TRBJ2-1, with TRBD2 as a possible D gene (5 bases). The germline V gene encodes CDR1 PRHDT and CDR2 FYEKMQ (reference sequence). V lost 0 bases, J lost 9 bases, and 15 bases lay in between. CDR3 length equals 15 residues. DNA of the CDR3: TGTGCCAGCAGCTTAGGCCTGAGGGCTAGCATTGAGCAGTTCTTC. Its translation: CASSLGLRASIEQFF.

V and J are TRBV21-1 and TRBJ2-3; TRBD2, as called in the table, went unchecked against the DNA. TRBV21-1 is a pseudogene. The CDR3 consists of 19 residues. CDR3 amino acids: CASSFRTSGRGAGTDTQYF. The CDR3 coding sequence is TGTGCCAGCAGCTTCAGGACTAGCGGGAGAGGTGCTGGCACAGATACGCAGTATTTT.

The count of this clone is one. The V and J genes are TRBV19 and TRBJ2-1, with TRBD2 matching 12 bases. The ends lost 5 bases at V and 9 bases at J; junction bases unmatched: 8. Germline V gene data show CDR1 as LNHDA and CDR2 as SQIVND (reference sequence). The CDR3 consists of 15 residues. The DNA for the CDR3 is TGTGCCAGTAGTCCCCTAGCGGGAGGGCCCCCTGAGCAGTTCTTC. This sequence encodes CASSPLAGGPPEQFF.

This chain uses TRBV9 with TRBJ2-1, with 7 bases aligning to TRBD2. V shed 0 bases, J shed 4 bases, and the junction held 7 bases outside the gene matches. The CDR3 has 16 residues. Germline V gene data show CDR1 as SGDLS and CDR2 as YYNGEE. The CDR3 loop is CASSVGPAGSYNEQFF. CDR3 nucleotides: TGTGCCAGCAGCGTAGGACCAGCGGGGAGTTACAATGAGCAGTTCTTC.

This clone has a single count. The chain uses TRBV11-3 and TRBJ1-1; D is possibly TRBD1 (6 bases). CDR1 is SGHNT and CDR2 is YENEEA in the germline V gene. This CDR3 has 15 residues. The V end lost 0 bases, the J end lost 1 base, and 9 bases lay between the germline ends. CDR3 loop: CASSLDQGSNTEAFF. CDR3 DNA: TGTGCCAGCAGCTTAGACCAGGGGTCGAACACTGAAGCTTTCTTT.

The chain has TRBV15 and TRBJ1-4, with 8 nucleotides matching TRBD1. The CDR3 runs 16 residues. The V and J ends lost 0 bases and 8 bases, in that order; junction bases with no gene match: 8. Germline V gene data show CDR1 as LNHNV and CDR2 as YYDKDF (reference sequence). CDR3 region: CATSRDRGTGGEKLFF. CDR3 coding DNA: TGTGCCACCAGCAGAGATAGGGGGACAGGAGGAGAAAAACTGTTTTTT.

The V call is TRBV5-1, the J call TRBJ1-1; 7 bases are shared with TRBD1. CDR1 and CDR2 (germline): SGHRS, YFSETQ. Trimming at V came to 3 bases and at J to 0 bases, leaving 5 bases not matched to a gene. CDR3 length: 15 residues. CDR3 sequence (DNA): TGCGCCAGCAGCTCGGAGACAGGGTTGAACACTGAAGCTTTCTTT. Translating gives CASSSETGLNTEAFF.

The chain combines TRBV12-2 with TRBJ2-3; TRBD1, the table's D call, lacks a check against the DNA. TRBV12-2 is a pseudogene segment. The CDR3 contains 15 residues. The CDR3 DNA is TGTGCAAGTCGCCAAAGGGACAGGGGCACAGATACGCAGTATTTT. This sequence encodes CASRQRDRGTDTQYF.

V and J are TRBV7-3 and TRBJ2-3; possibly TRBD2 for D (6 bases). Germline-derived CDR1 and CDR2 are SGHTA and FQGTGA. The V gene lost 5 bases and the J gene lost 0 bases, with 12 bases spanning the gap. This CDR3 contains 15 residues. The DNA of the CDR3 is TGTGCCAGCAGCCCCCAGGGACTTAGCACAGATACGCAGTATTTT. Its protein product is CASSPQGLSTDTQYF. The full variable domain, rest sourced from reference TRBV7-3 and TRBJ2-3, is GAGVSQTPSNKVTEKGKYVELRCDPISGHTALYWYRQSLGQGPEFLIYFQGTGAADDSGLPNDRFFAVRPEGSVSTLKIQRTERGDSAVYLCASSPQGLSTDTQYFGPGTRLTVL.

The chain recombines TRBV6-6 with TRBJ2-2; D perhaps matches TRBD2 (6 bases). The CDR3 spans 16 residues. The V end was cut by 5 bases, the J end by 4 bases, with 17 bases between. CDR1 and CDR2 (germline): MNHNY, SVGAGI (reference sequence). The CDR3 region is CASSLRGGAITGELFF. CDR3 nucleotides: TGTGCCAGCAGTCTCCGAGGAGGGGCCATCACCGGGGAGCTGTTTTTT.

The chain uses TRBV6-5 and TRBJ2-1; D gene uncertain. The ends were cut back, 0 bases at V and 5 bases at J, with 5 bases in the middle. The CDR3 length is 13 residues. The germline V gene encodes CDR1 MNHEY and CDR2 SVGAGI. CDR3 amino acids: CASSYSADNEQFF. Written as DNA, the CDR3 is TGTGCCAGCAGTTACTCGGCCGACAATGAGCAGTTCTTC.

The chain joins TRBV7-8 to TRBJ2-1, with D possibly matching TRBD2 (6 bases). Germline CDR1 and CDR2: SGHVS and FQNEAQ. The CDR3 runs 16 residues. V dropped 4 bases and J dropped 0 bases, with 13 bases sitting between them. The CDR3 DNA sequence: TGTGCCAGCAGCTCCCCGGGACTCCCCTCCTACAATGAGCAGTTCTTC. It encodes CASSSPGLPSYNEQFF.

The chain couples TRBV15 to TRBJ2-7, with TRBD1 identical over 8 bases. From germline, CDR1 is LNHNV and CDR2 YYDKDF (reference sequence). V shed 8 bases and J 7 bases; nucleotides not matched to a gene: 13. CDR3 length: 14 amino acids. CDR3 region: CATGQDRVRGEQYF. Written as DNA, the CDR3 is TGTGCCACCGGCCAGGACAGGGTACGGGGGGAGCAGTACTTC.

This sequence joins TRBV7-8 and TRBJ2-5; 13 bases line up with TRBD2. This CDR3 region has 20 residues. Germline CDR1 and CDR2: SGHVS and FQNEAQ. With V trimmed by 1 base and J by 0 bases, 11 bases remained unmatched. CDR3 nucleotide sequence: TGTGCCAGCAGCTTAGGACCGGGACTAGCGGGGATAGGGTACCAAGAGACCCAGTACTTC. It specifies CASSLGPGLAGIGYQETQYF.